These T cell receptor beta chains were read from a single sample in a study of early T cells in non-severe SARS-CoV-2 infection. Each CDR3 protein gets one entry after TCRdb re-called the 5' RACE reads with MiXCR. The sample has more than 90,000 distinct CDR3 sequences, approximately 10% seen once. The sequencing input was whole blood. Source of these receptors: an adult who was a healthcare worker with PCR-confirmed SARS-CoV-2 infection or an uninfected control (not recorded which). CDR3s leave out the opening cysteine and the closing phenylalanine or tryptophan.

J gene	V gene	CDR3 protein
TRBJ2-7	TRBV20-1	SAREQGRYEQY
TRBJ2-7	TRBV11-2	ASSSTAGVTPYEQY
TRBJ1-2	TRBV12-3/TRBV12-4	ASSRSQLANYGYT
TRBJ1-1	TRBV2	ASRYPGAF
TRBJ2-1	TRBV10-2	ASSSGEGEQF
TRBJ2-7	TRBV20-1	SARDQAGEGYEQY
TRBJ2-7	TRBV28	ASSRLAASSYEQY
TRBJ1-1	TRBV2	ASRTANTEAF
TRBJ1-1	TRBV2	ASKSPRDGGFYTEAF
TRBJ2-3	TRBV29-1	SVDGLAGHTDTQY
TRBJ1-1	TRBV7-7	ASSYDMNTEAF
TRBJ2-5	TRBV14	ASSQTGRQETQY
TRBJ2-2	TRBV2	ASIRDSANTGELF
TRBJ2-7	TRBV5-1	ASSLEVRWEQY
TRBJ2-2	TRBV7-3	ASRGNTGELF
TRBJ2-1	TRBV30	AWSGYNEQF
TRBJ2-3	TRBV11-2	ASSETAPSTDTQY
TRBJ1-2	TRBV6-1	ASSEESWDSYGYT
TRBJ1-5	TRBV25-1	ASSLGTTRGPQH
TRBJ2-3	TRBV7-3	ASSLLGRNTATDTQY
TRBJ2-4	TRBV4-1	ASSQSNRRITAKNIQY
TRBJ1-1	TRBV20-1	SARRFWLNTEAF
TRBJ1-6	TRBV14	ASSQDMGLYSPLH
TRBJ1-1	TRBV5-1	ASRGQDTEAF
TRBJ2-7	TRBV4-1	ASSQAQGVAYEQY
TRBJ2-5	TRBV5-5	ASTAHEETQY
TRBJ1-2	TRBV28	ASSGDRALYGYT
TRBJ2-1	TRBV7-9	ASSSPLTSGKDNEQF